Following are 17 T cell receptor beta chains from one sample sequenced in a study of T cells after yellow fever vaccination. One entry per CDR3 protein results from TCRdb running MiXCR on the 5' RACE reads. The repertoire holds approximately 300,000 distinct CDR3 sequences, with roughly 8.7% as singletons. The sample here was PBMCs, taken on the day of the first yellow fever vaccination. These receptor sequences come from a man aged 18 to 29 who received the YFV17D yellow fever vaccine.

This clonotype was seen at least ten times. This chain uses TRBV4-3 with TRBJ2-3; no clear D. The germline CDR1 and CDR2 sequences are LGHNA and YSLEER. This CDR3 comprises 15 residues. V was clipped by 2 bases and J by 0 bases, with 9 bases between them. The DNA of the CDR3 is TGCGCCAGCAGCCAATCAGTCGAGAGCACAGATACGCAGTATTTT. Translating it yields CASSQSVESTDTQYF.

This clonotype appeared a few times. The chain has TRBV20-1 and TRBJ1-1, with D perhaps matching TRBD1 (6 bases). The CDR3 sequence is 11 residues long. Germline values: CDR1 DFQATT, CDR2 SNEGSKA (reference sequence). Trimming left V 3 bases short and J 11 bases short, with 13 bases between. DNA of the CDR3: TGCAGTGCTAGTACGGGGGCCCTGGCTTTCTTT. The encoded protein is CSASTGALAFF.

This clonotype was seen only a few times. The chain joins TRBV6-2 or TRBV6-3 to TRBJ2-1; 7 nucleotides match TRBD1. V was clipped by 6 bases and J by 6 bases; unmatched bases: 11. Germline values: CDR1 MNHEY, CDR2 SVGEGT. This CDR3 comprises 15 residues. This chain's CDR3 is CASRNPIDRANEQFF. DNA for the CDR3: TGTGCCAGCAGAAACCCTATTGACAGGGCCAATGAGCAGTTCTTC.

This clonotype occurred a few times. The rearrangement joins TRBV5-4 to TRBJ2-7; 11 bases line up with TRBD2. This CDR3 contains 15 residues. The ends lost 4 bases at V and 3 bases at J; junction bases unmatched: 6. Germline V gene data show CDR1 as SGHNT and CDR2 as YYREEE (reference sequence). DNA of the CDR3: TGTGCCAGCAGCCCTAGCGGGGGGCCTTTCTACGAGCAGTACTTC. Its protein is CASSPSGGPFYEQYF.

The V call is TRBV5-4, the J call TRBJ2-2; possible D gene TRBD1, 6 bases. CDR3 length equals 17 residues. Trimming left V 0 bases short and J 2 bases short, with 14 bases between. Germline loops: CDR1 SGHNT, CDR2 YYREEE (reference sequence). Written as DNA, the CDR3 is TGTGCCAGCAGCTTGGGTCAGGGGTATGGAAACACCGGGGAGCTGTTTTTT. Translating gives CASSLGQGYGNTGELFF.

At least ten counts were recorded for this clonotype. V is TRBV4-3 and J is TRBJ2-3, with D unresolved. V was shortened by 0 bases and J by 6 bases, with 13 bases between the two germline ends. CDR3 length equals 15 residues. Germline loops: CDR1 LGHNA, CDR2 YSLEER. The CDR3 coding sequence is TGCGCCAGCAGCCAAGACGACGAAAGGGCGGATACGCAGTATTTT. It translates to CASSQDDERADTQYF.

This clonotype was counted at least ten times. J is TRBJ2-1 and V is TRBV5-5; D is undetermined. The ends were cut back, 1 base at V and 5 bases at J, with 7 bases in the middle. Germline values: CDR1 SGHKS, CDR2 YYEKEE (reference sequence). The CDR3 loop spans 13 amino acids. In nucleotides, the CDR3 is TGTGCCAGCAGCTTGTTGGTCCACAATGAGCAGTTCTTC. Its protein is CASSLLVHNEQFF.

This clonotype was counted ten times or more. This chain connects TRBV10-3 to TRBJ1-6; 7 nucleotides match TRBD1. The J segment lost 5 bases and the V segment lost 5 bases, leaving 0 bases of the junction unmatched. The germline V gene has CDR1 ENHRY and CDR2 SYGVKD. The CDR3 extends over 13 amino acids. The CDR3 sequence is CAISTGDNSPLHF. CDR3 sequence (DNA): TGTGCCATCAGTACAGGGGATAATTCACCCCTCCACTTT.

The chain links TRBV6-1 to TRBJ2-7; D is uncertain. The V gene lost 6 bases and the J gene lost 4 bases, with 13 bases spanning the gap. This CDR3 has 13 amino acids. Germline CDR1 is MNHNS and CDR2 is SASEGT. The CDR3 sequence: CASSRLGGYEQYF. In DNA, the CDR3 is TGTGCCAGCAGCCGCCTCGGTGGGTACGAGCAGTACTTC.

The rearrangement uses TRBV6-2 or TRBV6-3 and TRBJ1-2, with no clear D. Germline V lookup: CDR1 MNHEY, CDR2 SVGEGT. CDR3 size: 13 residues. Trimming took off 2 bases at V and 3 bases at J, with 7 bases between the two ends. CDR3 nucleotide sequence: TGTGCCAGCAGTTACAGGACGGACTATGGCTACACCTTC. Translated, it gives CASSYRTDYGYTF.

This clonotype was seen a handful of times. The chain has TRBV27 and TRBJ1-2; 7 bases are shared with TRBD1. V trimming: 4 bases; J trimming: 2 bases; junction bases outside the gene matches: 7. The CDR3 consists of 15 residues. Germline CDR1 reads MNHEY; CDR2 reads SMNVEV (reference sequence). CDR3 nucleotide sequence: TGTGCCAGCAGTTCCTCTCACAGGGGAAACTATGGCTACACCTTC. Its translation: CASSSSHRGNYGYTF.

This clonotype was observed a handful of times. The chain uses TRBV5-4 and TRBJ2-7; D gene ambiguous. V lost 1 base and J lost 5, with 10 bases in between. The CDR3 totals 13 residues. Per germline, CDR1 SGHNT and CDR2 YYREEE (reference sequence). The CDR3: CASSLFGGDEQYV. The CDR3 DNA sequence: TGTGCCAGCAGCTTGTTCGGTGGGGACGAGCAGTACGTC.

The J gene is TRBJ2-1, the V gene TRBV29-1; D gene uncertain. The CDR3 is made up of 13 amino acids. CDR1 is SQVTM and CDR2 is ANQGSEA in the germline V gene. Trimming stripped 4 bases from V and 4 bases from J, with 11 bases between. Here the CDR3 DNA reads TGCAGCGTTGGGGCCCAACAGTACAATGAGCAGTTCTTC. Translated, it gives CSVGAQQYNEQFF.

By share, this clonotype counts as medium-sized. The gene calls are TRBV29-1 and TRBJ2-2; D not certain. With 3 bases removed from V and 4 bases from J, the gap between germline ends came to 9 bases. The germline V gene encodes CDR1 SQVTM and CDR2 ANQGSEA. CDR3 length: 13 residues. CDR3 amino acids: CSVDGLGTGELFF. The DNA of the CDR3 is TGCAGCGTTGACGGCCTAGGCACCGGGGAGCTGTTTTTT.

This clonotype was picked up a small number of times. The gene calls are TRBV12-3 or TRBV12-4 and TRBJ1-4; D is uncertain. V was pared by 8 bases and J by 7 bases, with 11 bases between. This CDR3 is 12 amino acids long. The CDR3 region is CASRSRFEKLFF. CDR3 sequence (DNA): TGTGCCAGCCGCTCGCGGTTTGAAAAACTGTTTTTT.

This clonotype has more than one count but fewer than ten. The V call is TRBV9, the J call TRBJ2-3; 11 bases agree with TRBD1. The junction had 7 bases not matched to a gene; V was cut back by 3 bases and J by 4 bases. CDR1 and CDR2 from the germline V gene are SGDLS and YYNGEE. This CDR3 spans 16 amino acids. In DNA form, the CDR3 reads TGTGCCAGCAGCGCCCCAGGACAGGGGGCCTCAGATACGCAGTATTTT. Translating gives CASSAPGQGASDTQYF.

This clonotype appeared a few times. The chain joins TRBV25-1 to TRBJ2-3; 10 nucleotides match TRBD2. The CDR3 spans 15 residues. Germline lookup yields CDR1 MGHDK and CDR2 SYGVNS. V shed 4 bases, J shed 8 bases, and the junction held 9 bases outside the gene matches. The CDR3 sequence is CASSGVSGGWATQYF. CDR3 coding DNA: TGTGCCAGCAGTGGCGTTAGCGGGGGGTGGGCTACGCAGTATTTT.